The 10 T cell receptor beta chains below all came from one sample that was sequenced in a study of T-cell memory formation after mild COVID-19. MiXCR, run by TCRdb on the 5' RACE reads, gives a single entry per CDR3 protein. Among about 180,000 distinct CDR3 sequences listed, around 16% were seen once. The sequenced sample was PBMCs or a T cell subset sorted from them (not recorded which). These receptors were obtained from an adult woman who had mild COVID-19 (a few samples of this study predate the infection). Cell type and time point are not known.

This clonotype has only a few counts. The chain carries TRBV5-5 and TRBJ2-6; D gene ambiguous. This CDR3 has 17 residues. Germline CDR1 is SGHKS and CDR2 is YYEKEE (reference sequence). The ends were cut back, 0 bases at V and 0 bases at J, with 10 bases in the middle. The CDR3 coding sequence is TGTGCCAGCAGCTTGGCCCCAACGAGCTCTGGGGCCAACGTCCTGACTTTC. Translation: CASSLAPTSSGANVLTF. The whole variable domain, filled in from reference TRBV5-5 and TRBJ2-6, reads DAGVTQSPTHLIKTRGQQVTLRCSPISGHKSVSWYQQVLGQGPQFIFQYYEKEERGRGNFPDRFSARQFPNYSSELNVNALLLGDSALYLCASSLAPTSSGANVLTFGAGSRLTVL.

This clonotype was detected a few times. J is TRBJ2-1 and V is TRBV7-9; 8 bases map to TRBD1. CDR3 size: 15 residues. With V trimmed by 4 bases and J by 2 bases, 4 bases remained unmatched. The germline gives CDR1 SEHNR, CDR2 FQNEAQ (reference sequence). The CDR3 bases are TGTGCCAGCAGCTCCAGGGGGCTCACCTACAATGAGCAGTTCTTC. It yields the protein CASSSRGLTYNEQFF.

This clonotype was counted a few times. At one boundary the junction diverges from the germline segment, which might be a read error. V gene TRBV7-7 combines with J gene TRBJ2-7; a possible D gene is TRBD2 (6 bases). The CDR3 runs to 14 residues. CDR1 is SSHAT, CDR2 FNYEAQ, per germline (reference sequence). The CDR3 is CASSLAEATYEQYF. The CDR3 nucleotides read TGTGCTAGCAGCTTAGCGGAGGCTACCTACGAGCAGTACTTC.

The CDR3 loop is CASSFLSTRLFTGELFF. DNA of the CDR3: TGTGCCAGCAGTTTTCTCTCGACTAGACTCTTCACCGGGGAGCTGTTTTTT. The chain joins TRBV27 to TRBJ2-2; tentatively, D is TRBD2 (6 bases). Germline V gives CDR1 MNHEY, CDR2 SMNVEV (reference sequence). V was cut by 3 bases and J by 4 bases, with 18 bases left in between. The CDR3 length is 17 residues.

This chain connects TRBV6-1 to TRBJ2-7; tentatively, D is TRBD1 (5 bases). CDR1 and CDR2 from the germline V gene are MNHNS and SASEGT. The V end lost 7 bases, the J end lost 0 bases, and 13 bases lay between the germline ends. The CDR3 is 14 residues long. The DNA for the CDR3 is TGTGCCAGCAAAAGGTTACAGGACTCCTACGAGCAGTACTTC. Translating gives CASKRLQDSYEQYF.

This clonotype was counted only a few times. The chain links TRBV12-3 or TRBV12-4 to TRBJ1-3, with 7 nucleotides matching TRBD1. This CDR3 is built from 13 residues. V was pared by 5 bases and J by 4 bases, with 2 bases of the junction left unmatched. The CDR3: CASSPGQGNTIYF. CDR3 nucleotide sequence: TGTGCCAGCAGTCCGGGACAGGGAAACACCATATATTTT.

The V gene is TRBV5-5, the J gene TRBJ1-2; D gene unclear. The CDR3 covers 16 residues. Germline assignment: CDR1 SGHKS and CDR2 YYEKEE (reference sequence). V dropped 3 bases and J dropped 3 bases, with 18 bases sitting between them. The CDR3 spells CASSYLPTIGDYGYTF. For the CDR3, the DNA is TGTGCCAGCAGCTACCTCCCCACGATTGGAGACTATGGCTACACCTTC.

At least ten counts were recorded for this clonotype. A junction end diverges from the germline sequence, so it may reflect a read error. The chain recombines TRBV7-6 with TRBJ2-7; D is unclear. The CDR3 is 13 amino acids. The germline CDR1 and CDR2 sequences are SGHVS and FNYEAQ. The CDR3 bases are TGTGCCAGCAGTTTAGACACCCCCTACGAGCAGTACTTC. Protein: CASSLDTPYEQYF.

The genes are TRBV20-1 and TRBJ1-6, with 7 nucleotides matching TRBD1. In germline, CDR1 is DFQATT, CDR2 SNEGSKA (reference sequence). The CDR3 is 14 amino acids. V lost 3 bases, J lost 5 bases, and 4 bases stayed unmatched. The CDR3 protein is CSASPGTDNSPLHF. In DNA, the CDR3 is TGCAGTGCTAGTCCCGGGACAGATAATTCACCCCTCCACTTT.

The chain couples TRBV10-2 to TRBJ2-7; the match to TRBD1 covers 8 bases. The CDR3 is made up of 15 amino acids. Germline V CDR1 and CDR2: WSHSY, SAAADI. The V gene end was trimmed by 3 bases and the J gene end by 6 bases; junction bases not matched to a gene: 10. CDR3 DNA: TGCGCCAGCAGTGATGACGCGGGCAGGGGGCGCGAGCAGTACTTC. Residues: CASSDDAGRGREQYF.